This passage covers 13 T cell receptor beta chains from one sample sequenced in a study of T cells in Graves' hyperthyroidism and ophthalmopathy. Authors of the study amplified TCR beta CDR3 regions from RNA transcripts. Carried out on the TCR CDR3, a first-round RT-PCR used the HTBI primer set. Each CDR3 protein is one row after TCRdb ran MiXCR on the multiplex PCR reads. Seen here are about 210,000 distinct CDR3 sequences, under 20% observed once, and the top ten hold 50%. The source material was blood. The source of these receptors is a man aged 50 or older with Graves' hyperthyroidism.

This clonotype was counted many times. This sequence joins TRBV11-2 and TRBJ2-7; 7 nucleotides line up with TRBD2. From germline, CDR1 is SGHAT and CDR2 FQNNGV. The CDR3 extends over 15 amino acids. V dropped 4 bases and J dropped 2; count of bases not matched to a gene: 8. CDR3 DNA: TGTGCCAGCAGCTCACCTAGCGGAGGTACCTACGAGCAGTACTTC. Residues: CASSSPSGGTYEQYF.

This clonotype has a handful of counts. The V and J genes are TRBV7-6 and TRBJ2-2; tentative D call: TRBD2 (6 bases). CDR3 length: 19 residues. Per germline, CDR1 SGHVS and CDR2 FNYEAQ. V lost 1 base, J lost 3 bases, and 21 bases lay in between. Here the CDR3 reads CASSLVSLDWREHTGELFF. The CDR3 coding sequence is TGTGCCAGCAGCTTAGTTTCTCTAGATTGGAGGGAACACACCGGGGAGCTGTTTTTT.

This chain connects TRBV4-1 to TRBJ2-7, with 8 nucleotides matching TRBD2. The CDR3 sequence is 16 residues long. Per the germline V gene, CDR1 is MGHRA and CDR2 is YSYEKL. The V gene end was trimmed by 0 bases and the J gene end by 0 bases; junction bases not matched to a gene: 4. In nucleotides, the CDR3 is TGCGCCAGCAGCCAAGATAGGAGCGGGAGCTCCTACGAGCAGTACTTC. The encoded protein is CASSQDRSGSSYEQYF.

This clonotype was observed a handful of times. The chain uses TRBV11-3 and TRBJ2-6; 10 positions match TRBD1. The germline CDR1 and CDR2 sequences are SGHNT and YENEEA. Trimming removed 5 bases from V and 0 bases from J; junction bases left unmatched: 7. CDR3 length: 18 amino acids. In DNA form, the CDR3 reads TGTGCCAGCAGCCCTCGGACAGGGGGTGGCTCTGGGGCCAACGTCCTGACTTTC. This codes for CASSPRTGGGSGANVLTF. Complete variable domain (other parts from reference TRBV11-3 and TRBJ2-6): EAGVVQSPRYKIIEKKQPVAFWCNPISGHNTLYWYLQNLGQGPELLIRYENEEAVDDSQLPKDRFSAERLKGVDSTLKIQPAELGDSAVYLCASSPRTGGGSGANVLTFGAGSRLTVL.

This sequence joins TRBV7-9 and TRBJ2-7; 10 nucleotides agree with TRBD2. This CDR3 has 15 amino acids. J was trimmed by 4 bases and V by 5 bases; bases with no gene match: 8. The germline CDR1 and CDR2 sequences are SEHNR and FQNEAQ (reference sequence). CDR3 in amino acids: CASSPPSGRLYEQYF. In nucleotides, the CDR3 is TGTGCCAGCAGCCCCCCTAGCGGGAGATTGTACGAGCAGTACTTC.

V is TRBV6-1 and J is TRBJ2-5; 12 bases align to TRBD2. This CDR3 comprises 16 residues. V gave up 6 bases and J gave up 2 bases; unmatched junction bases: 7. The germline V gene encodes CDR1 MNHNS and CDR2 SASEGT. CDR3 bases: TGTGCCAGCAGAGAAACTAGCGGGAGGCTTCAAGAGACCCAGTACTTC. Translation: CASRETSGRLQETQYF.

The table lists this clonotype with many counts. The CDR3: CASSSRGLAGVQEQYF. CDR3 coding DNA: TGTGCCAGCAGCTCCCGGGGGCTAGCGGGAGTCCAAGAGCAGTACTTC. This chain uses TRBV7-8 with TRBJ2-7; 10 nucleotides align to TRBD2. The CDR3 is made up of 16 amino acids. Germline CDR1 SGHVS, CDR2 FQNEAQ. V was clipped by 4 bases and J by 7 bases; unmatched bases: 13.

This clonotype has ten or more counts. The V and J genes are TRBV11-1 and TRBJ2-7; a possible D gene is TRBD1 (6 bases). Germline values: CDR1 SGHAT, CDR2 FQDESV (reference sequence). The CDR3 runs to 14 residues. V was cut by 1 base and J by 4 bases, with 11 bases left in between. DNA for the CDR3: TGTGCCAGCAGCTTAGGATGGGGGCCTTACGAGCAGTACTTC. Translating gives CASSLGWGPYEQYF.

The chain carries TRBV2 and TRBJ1-4; TRBD1 might be the D (5 bases). This CDR3 spans 13 amino acids. Deletions cut 3 bases from V and 8 bases from J, with 10 bases between. Germline CDR1 SNHLY, CDR2 FYNNEI. The CDR3: CASSEWGREKLFF. Here the CDR3 DNA reads TGTGCCAGCAGTGAGTGGGGCAGGGAAAAACTGTTTTTT.

The V gene is TRBV20-1, the J gene TRBJ2-1; 8 bases are shared with TRBD2. Trimming removed 3 bases from V and 7 bases from J; junction bases left unmatched: 14. The CDR3 is made up of 16 amino acids. Germline lookup yields CDR1 DFQATT and CDR2 SNEGSKA (reference sequence). CDR3 amino acids: CSASPPEREFGNEQFF. CDR3 sequence (DNA): TGCAGTGCTAGTCCCCCCGAGCGGGAGTTCGGTAATGAGCAGTTCTTC.

This clonotype has at least ten counts. The J gene is TRBJ2-1, the V gene TRBV28; 7 bases align to TRBD2. The CDR3 consists of 15 residues. Unmatched junction bases numbered 8, after V lost 5 bases and J lost 4 bases. Germline loops: CDR1 MDHEN, CDR2 SYDVKM. The CDR3 DNA reads TGTGCCAGCAGTGCCTCCGGACTAGTTTACAATGAGCAGTTCTTC. Amino acids: CASSASGLVYNEQFF.

The chain carries TRBV5-1 and TRBJ2-5, with TRBD2 identical over 11 bases. The CDR3 totals 19 residues. V dropped 4 bases and J dropped 2; count of bases not matched to a gene: 16. Germline CDR1 SGHRS, CDR2 YFSETQ. Here the CDR3 reads CASSSLRGPSGRIQETQYF. The CDR3 region has the DNA TGCGCCAGCAGCAGCCTCCGGGGTCCTAGCGGGAGGATTCAAGAGACCCAGTACTTC.

This clonotype was seen a few times. The V and J genes are TRBV24-1 and TRBJ1-2, with 7 bases lining up with TRBD1. Per the germline V gene, CDR1 is KGHDR and CDR2 is SFDVKD. CDR3 length equals 14 residues. Trimming at V came to 2 bases and at J to 6 bases, leaving 5 bases not matched to a gene. The CDR3: CATSDSGQVDGYTF. The DNA of the CDR3 is TGTGCCACCAGTGATTCTGGACAGGTAGATGGCTACACCTTC.